The entry below gives a single TCR beta chain sequence along with its context. As yet, its antigen is unknown. The data originate from a study of PD-1 blockade in classical Hodgkin lymphoma. Clones were read by immunoSEQ multiplex PCR, and TCRdb kept only the in-frame ones, dropping some. Of tens of thousands of clones listed, roughly 86% are singletons. Exposure to brentuximab vedotin varied, and each patient had relapsed following autologous stem cell transplantation. Germline V gene lookup returns CDR1 SGHKS and CDR2 YYEKEE (reference sequence). The CDR3 has 12 residues. Trimming took off 4 bases at V and 9 bases at J, with 12 bases between the two ends. Study-level results: CD4+ TCR diversity climbed significantly by C4D1, unlike CD8+ TCR diversity.

This chain links TRBV5-5 with TRBJ2-3, with D unclear. The sequence was collected from a human donor with classical Hodgkin lymphoma. Specimen: peripheral blood mononuclear cells (PBMCs), collected before the second cycle of nivolumab. In DNA form, the CDR3 reads TGTGCCAGCAGCATCTACACCGGAACGCAGTATTTT. It yields the protein CASSIYTGTQYF.